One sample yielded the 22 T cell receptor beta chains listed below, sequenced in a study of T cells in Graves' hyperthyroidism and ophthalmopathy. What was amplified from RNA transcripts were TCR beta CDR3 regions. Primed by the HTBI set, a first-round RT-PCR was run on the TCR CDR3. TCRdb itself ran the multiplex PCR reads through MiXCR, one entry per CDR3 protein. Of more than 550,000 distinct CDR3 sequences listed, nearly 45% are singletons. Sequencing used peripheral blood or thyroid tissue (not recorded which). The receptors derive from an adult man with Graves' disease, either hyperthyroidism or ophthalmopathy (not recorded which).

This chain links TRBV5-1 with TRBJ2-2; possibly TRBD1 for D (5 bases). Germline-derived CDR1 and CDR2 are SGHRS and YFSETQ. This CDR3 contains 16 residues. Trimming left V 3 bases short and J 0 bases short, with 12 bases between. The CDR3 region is CASSSAPQANTGELFF. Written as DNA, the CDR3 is TGCGCCAGCAGCTCCGCCCCACAGGCGAACACCGGGGAGCTGTTTTTT.

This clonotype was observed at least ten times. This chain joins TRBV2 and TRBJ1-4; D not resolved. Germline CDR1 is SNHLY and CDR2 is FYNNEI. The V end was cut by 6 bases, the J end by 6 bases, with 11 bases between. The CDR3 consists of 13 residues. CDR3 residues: CASRVSGDEKLFF. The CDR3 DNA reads TGTGCCAGCAGGGTATCCGGAGATGAAAAACTGTTTTTT.

Here the CDR3 reads CASSPTSGGLNTGELFF. The CDR3 DNA reads as TGCGCCAGCAGCCCGACTAGCGGGGGGCTCAACACCGGGGAGCTGTTTTTT. The V gene is TRBV5-1, the J gene TRBJ2-2; TRBD2 aligns across 13 bases. V was pared by 4 bases and J by 2 bases, with 5 bases of the junction left unmatched. The germline V gene encodes CDR1 SGHRS and CDR2 YFSETQ. The CDR3 totals 17 residues.

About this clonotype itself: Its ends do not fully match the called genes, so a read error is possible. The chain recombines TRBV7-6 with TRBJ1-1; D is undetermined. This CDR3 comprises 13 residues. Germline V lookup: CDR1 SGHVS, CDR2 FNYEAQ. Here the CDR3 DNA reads TGTGCCGGCAGCCGGTTGGGGAACACTGAAGCTTTCTTT. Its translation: CAGSRLGNTEAFF.

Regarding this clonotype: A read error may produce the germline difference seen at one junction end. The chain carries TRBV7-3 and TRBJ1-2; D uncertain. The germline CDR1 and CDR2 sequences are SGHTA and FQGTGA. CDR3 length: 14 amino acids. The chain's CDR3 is CASSLTKEGYGYTF. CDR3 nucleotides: TGTGCCAGCAGTTTAACAAAAGAGGGCTATGGCTACACCTTC.

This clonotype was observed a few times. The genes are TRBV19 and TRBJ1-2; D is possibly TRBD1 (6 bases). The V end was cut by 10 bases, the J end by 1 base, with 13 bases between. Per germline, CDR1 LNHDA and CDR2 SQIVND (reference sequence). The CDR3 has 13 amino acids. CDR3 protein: CATWDTFNYGYTF. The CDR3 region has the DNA TGTGCCACTTGGGACACTTTTAACTATGGCTACACCTTC.

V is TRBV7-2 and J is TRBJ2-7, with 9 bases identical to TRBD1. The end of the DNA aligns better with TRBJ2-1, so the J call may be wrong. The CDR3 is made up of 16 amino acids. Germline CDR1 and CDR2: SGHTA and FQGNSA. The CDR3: CASSWHTTGGDFEQFF. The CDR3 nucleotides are TGTGCCAGCAGCTGGCACACGACAGGGGGGGACTTTGAGCAGTTCTTC.

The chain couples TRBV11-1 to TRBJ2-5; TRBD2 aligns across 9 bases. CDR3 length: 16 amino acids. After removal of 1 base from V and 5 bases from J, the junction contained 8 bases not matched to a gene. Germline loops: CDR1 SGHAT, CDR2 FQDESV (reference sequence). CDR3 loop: CASSLGVAGVLETQYF. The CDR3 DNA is TGTGCCAGCAGCTTAGGGGTAGCGGGAGTTCTCGAGACCCAGTACTTC.

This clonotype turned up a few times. The CDR3 DNA sequence: TGTGCCAGCAGTTGGGGGGGACAGGGAAACTATGGCTACACCTTC. Protein: CASSWGGQGNYGYTF. The chain recombines TRBV12-3 or TRBV12-4 with TRBJ1-2; 9 bases agree with TRBD1. The V gene end was trimmed by 4 bases and the J gene end by 2 bases; junction bases not matched to a gene: 5. This CDR3 is 15 amino acids long.

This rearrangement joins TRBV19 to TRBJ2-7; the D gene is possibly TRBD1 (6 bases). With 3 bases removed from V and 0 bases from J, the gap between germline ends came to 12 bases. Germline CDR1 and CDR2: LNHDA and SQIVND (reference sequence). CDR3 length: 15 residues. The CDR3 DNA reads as TGTGCCAGTAGTATCGGGGACACCGGCTCCTACGAGCAGTACTTC. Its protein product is CASSIGDTGSYEQYF. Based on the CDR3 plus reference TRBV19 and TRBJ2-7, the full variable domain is DGGITQSPKYLFRKEGQNVTLSCEQNLNHDAMYWYRQDPGQGLRLIYYSQIVNDFQKGDIAEGYSVSREKKESFPLTVTSAQKNPTAFYLCASSIGDTGSYEQYFGPGTRLTVT.

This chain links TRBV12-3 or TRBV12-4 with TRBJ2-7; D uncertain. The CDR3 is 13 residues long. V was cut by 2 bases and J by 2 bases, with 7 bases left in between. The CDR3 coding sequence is TGTGCCAGCAGTTTATACGGTCCCTACGAGCAGTACTTC. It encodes CASSLYGPYEQYF.

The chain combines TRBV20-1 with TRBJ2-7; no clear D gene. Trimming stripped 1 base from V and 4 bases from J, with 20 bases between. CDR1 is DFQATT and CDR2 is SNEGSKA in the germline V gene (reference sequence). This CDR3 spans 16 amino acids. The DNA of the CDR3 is TGCAGTGCTAGAGTGTTAGGCGCCAGGCTGTTATACGAGCAGTACTTC. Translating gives CSARVLGARLLYEQYF.

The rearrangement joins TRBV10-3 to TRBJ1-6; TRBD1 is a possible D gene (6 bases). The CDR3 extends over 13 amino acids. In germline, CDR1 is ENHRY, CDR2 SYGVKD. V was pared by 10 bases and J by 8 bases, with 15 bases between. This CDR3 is CATRQVGDSPLHF. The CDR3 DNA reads TGTGCCACCAGACAGGTCGGAGATTCACCCCTCCACTTT.

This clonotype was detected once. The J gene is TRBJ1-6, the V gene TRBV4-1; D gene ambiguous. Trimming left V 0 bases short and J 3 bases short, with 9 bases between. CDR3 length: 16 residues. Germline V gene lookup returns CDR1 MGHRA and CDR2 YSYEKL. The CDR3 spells CASSQDQLNYNSPLHF. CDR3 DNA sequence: TGCGCCAGCAGCCAAGATCAGTTAAACTATAATTCACCCCTCCACTTT.

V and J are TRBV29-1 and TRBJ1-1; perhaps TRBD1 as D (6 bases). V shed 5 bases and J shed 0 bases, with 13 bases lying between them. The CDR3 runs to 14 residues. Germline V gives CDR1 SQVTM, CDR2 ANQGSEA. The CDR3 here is CSVPWAGVNTEAFF. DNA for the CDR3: TGCAGCGTTCCCTGGGCAGGGGTGAACACTGAAGCTTTCTTT.

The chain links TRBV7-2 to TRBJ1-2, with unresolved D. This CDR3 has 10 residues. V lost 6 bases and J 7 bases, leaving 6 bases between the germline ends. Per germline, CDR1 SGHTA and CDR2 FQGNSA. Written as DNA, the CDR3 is TGTGCCAGCAGTTCGGGTGGCTACACCTTC. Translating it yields CASSSGGYTF.

CDR3 in amino acids: CASRIGGINEKLFF. DNA of the CDR3: TGTGCCAGCAGGATTGGGGGAATTAATGAAAAACTGTTTTTT. This rearrangement joins TRBV2 to TRBJ1-4, with D tentatively TRBD1 (5 bases). The CDR3 spans 14 residues. CDR1 SNHLY and CDR2 FYNNEI come from the germline V gene. Trimming removed 6 bases from V and 4 bases from J, with 12 bases in between.

The CDR3 DNA reads TGTGCCAGCAGGGTCCGCGACGGGGACTACGAGCAGTACTTC. Protein sequence: CASRVRDGDYEQYF. This sequence joins TRBV7-8 and TRBJ2-7, with D tentatively TRBD2 (5 bases). Germline lookup yields CDR1 SGHVS and CDR2 FQNEAQ. The CDR3 is 14 amino acids. V lost 6 bases and J 3 bases, leaving 15 bases between the germline ends.

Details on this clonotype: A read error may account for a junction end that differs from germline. The CDR3 nucleotides read TGCGCCAGCAGTGAGCCCACAGGGGGCGAGACCTACGAGCGGTACTTC. Translation: CASSEPTGGETYERYF. The chain carries TRBV10-2 and TRBJ2-7; 9 bases align to TRBD1. Germline lookup yields CDR1 WSHSY and CDR2 SAAADI. The CDR3 length is 16 residues.

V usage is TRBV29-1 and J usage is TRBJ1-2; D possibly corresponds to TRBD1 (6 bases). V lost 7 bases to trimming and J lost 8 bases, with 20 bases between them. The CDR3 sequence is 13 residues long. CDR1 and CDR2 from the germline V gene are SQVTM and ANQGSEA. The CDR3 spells CSEADSTIYGYTF. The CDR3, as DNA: TGCAGCGAAGCGGACAGTACTATATACGGCTACACCTTC.

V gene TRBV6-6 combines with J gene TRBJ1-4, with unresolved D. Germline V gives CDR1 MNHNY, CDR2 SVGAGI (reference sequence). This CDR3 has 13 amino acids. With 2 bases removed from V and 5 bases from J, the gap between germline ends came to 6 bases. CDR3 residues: CASSYDGNEKLFF. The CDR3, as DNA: TGTGCCAGCAGTTACGACGGGAATGAAAAACTGTTTTTT.

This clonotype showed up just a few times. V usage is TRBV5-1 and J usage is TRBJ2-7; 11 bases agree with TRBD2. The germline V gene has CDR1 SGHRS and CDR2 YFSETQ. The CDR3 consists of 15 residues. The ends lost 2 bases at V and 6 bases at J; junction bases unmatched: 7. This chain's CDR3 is CASSFIAGGPVEQYF. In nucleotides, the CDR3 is TGCGCCAGCAGCTTCATAGCGGGGGGGCCGGTCGAGCAGTACTTC.